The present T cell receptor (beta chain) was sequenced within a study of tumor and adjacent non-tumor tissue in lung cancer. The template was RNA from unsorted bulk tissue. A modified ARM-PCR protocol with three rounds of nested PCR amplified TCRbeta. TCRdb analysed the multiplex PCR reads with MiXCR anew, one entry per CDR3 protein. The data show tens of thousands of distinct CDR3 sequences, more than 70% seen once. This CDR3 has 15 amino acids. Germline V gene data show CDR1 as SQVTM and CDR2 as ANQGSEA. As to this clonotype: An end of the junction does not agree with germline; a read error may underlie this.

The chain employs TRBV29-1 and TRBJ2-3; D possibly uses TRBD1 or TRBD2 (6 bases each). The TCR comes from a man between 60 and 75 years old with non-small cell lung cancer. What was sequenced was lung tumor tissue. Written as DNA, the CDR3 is TGCAGCGCTGAAGGATCGGGGGCAACGACAGATACGCAGTATTTT. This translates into CSAEGSGATTDTQYF.